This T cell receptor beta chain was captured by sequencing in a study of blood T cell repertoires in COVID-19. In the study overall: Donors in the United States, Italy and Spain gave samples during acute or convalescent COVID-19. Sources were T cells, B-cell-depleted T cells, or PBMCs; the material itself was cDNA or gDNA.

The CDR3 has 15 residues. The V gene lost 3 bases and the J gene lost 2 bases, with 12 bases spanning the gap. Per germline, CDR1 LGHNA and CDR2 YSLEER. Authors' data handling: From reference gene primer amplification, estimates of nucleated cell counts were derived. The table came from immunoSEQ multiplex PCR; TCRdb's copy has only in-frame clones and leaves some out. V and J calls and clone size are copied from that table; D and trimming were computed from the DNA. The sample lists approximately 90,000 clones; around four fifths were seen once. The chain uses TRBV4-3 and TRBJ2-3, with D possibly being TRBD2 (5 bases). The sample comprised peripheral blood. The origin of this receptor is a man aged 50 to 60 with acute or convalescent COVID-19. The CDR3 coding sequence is TGCGCCAGCAGCCAGGCCGGAGGTTCCACAGATACGCAGTATTTT. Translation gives CASSQAGGSTDTQYF.